A single sample gave rise to the 25 T cell receptor beta chains below, sequenced in a study of blood T cell repertoires in COVID-19. Generated by immunoSEQ multiplex PCR, the TCRdb table keeps only in-frame clones and is missing some. This table holds approximately 150,000 clones, roughly 84% found once. Specimen: peripheral blood. These receptors all stem from a human donor in a cohort sampled during active COVID-19.

V gene TRBV7-2 combines with J gene TRBJ1-5; no definite D call. The CDR3 is 15 amino acids. The ends were cut back, 1 base at V and 0 bases at J, with 7 bases in the middle. Germline V gene lookup returns CDR1 SGHTA and CDR2 FQGNSA. CDR3 coding DNA: TGTGCCAGCAGCTTAGGTCGTGTTAGCAATCAGCCCCAGCATTTT. Its protein is CASSLGRVSNQPQHF.

This clone has only a few counts. This chain connects TRBV2 to TRBJ2-7, with 12 positions matching TRBD2. The CDR3 is 19 amino acids. V lost 0 bases and J lost 2; bases outside the gene matches: 11. Germline-derived CDR1 and CDR2 are SNHLY and FYNNEI. The CDR3 protein is CASSEALAGGDPGTYEQYV. DNA of the CDR3: TGTGCCAGCAGTGAAGCACTAGCGGGAGGCGACCCCGGTACCTACGAGCAGTACGTC.

The rearrangement uses TRBV9 and TRBJ1-5; no clear D. Germline-derived CDR1 and CDR2 are SGDLS and YYNGEE. CDR3 length: 13 amino acids. V was pared by 4 bases and J by 0 bases, with 5 bases between. The CDR3 sequence is CASSPDSNQPQHF. CDR3 coding DNA: TGTGCCAGCAGCCCAGATAGCAATCAGCCCCAGCATTTT.

V is TRBV9 and J is TRBJ2-2; maybe TRBD2 (6 bases). The CDR3 is 17 amino acids. CDR1 is SGDLS and CDR2 is YYNGEE in the germline V gene. Trimming removed 1 base at V and 4 bases at J, with 17 bases between. This CDR3 reads CASSVKVQGGLTGELFF. CDR3 bases: TGTGCCAGCAGCGTAAAGGTCCAGGGAGGTCTCACCGGGGAGCTGTTTTTT.

V gene TRBV28 combines with J gene TRBJ1-6; TRBD1 might be the D (5 bases). Germline loops: CDR1 MDHEN, CDR2 SYDVKM. The CDR3 contains 15 residues. Trimming removed 7 bases from V and 4 bases from J, with 14 bases in between. CDR3 DNA: TGTGCCAGCACGGACCGGGGGGGATATAATTCACCCCTCCACTTT. Encoded protein: CASTDRGGYNSPLHF.

The chain links TRBV10-3 to TRBJ2-5, with D possibly TRBD2 on 6 matching bases. The CDR3 sequence is 13 residues long. V was pared by 3 bases and J by 5 bases, with 10 bases between. CDR1 and CDR2 (germline): ENHRY, SYGVKD. The CDR3 DNA sequence: TGTGCCATCAGTGACGTGGGAGGCGAGACCCAGTACTTC. Amino acid sequence: CAISDVGGETQYF.

The chain links TRBV3-1 (or the pseudogene TRBV3-2) to TRBJ2-3; D perhaps matches TRBD2 (5 bases). V lost 0 bases to trimming and J lost 3 bases, with 7 bases between them. Germline V gene data show CDR1 as LGHDT and CDR2 as YNNKEL (reference sequence). The CDR3 length is 14 residues. This CDR3 reads CASSQEAGTDTQYF. The CDR3 DNA sequence: TGTGCCAGCAGCCAAGAGGCGGGTACAGATACGCAGTATTTT.

The chain has TRBV6-5 and TRBJ1-2; tentative D call: TRBD1 (6 bases). CDR1 and CDR2 (germline): MNHEY, SVGAGI. The ends were cut back, 8 bases at V and 0 bases at J, with 16 bases in the middle. This CDR3 comprises 15 residues. CDR3 nucleotides: TGTGCCAGCCGAGTCAACAGGGCGACTAACTATGGCTACACCTTC. It encodes CASRVNRATNYGYTF.

This chain connects TRBV29-1 to TRBJ1-1, with a possible D match to TRBD1 (6 bases). V dropped 7 bases and J dropped 0 bases, with 21 bases sitting between them. The CDR3 covers 16 residues. CDR1 and CDR2 (germline): SQVTM, ANQGSEA. The CDR3 DNA is TGCAGCGCGGTAACAGGGACGAGCGGAATGAACACTGAAGCTTTCTTT. Amino acid sequence: CSAVTGTSGMNTEAFF. Full variable domain (missing parts from reference TRBV29-1 and TRBJ1-1): SAVISQKPSRDICQRGTSLTIQCQVDSQVTMMFWYRQQPGQSLTLIATANQGSEATYESGFVIDKFPISRPNLTFSTLTVSNMSPEDSSIYLCSAVTGTSGMNTEAFFGQGTRLTVV.

The J gene is TRBJ1-1, the V gene TRBV9, with D possibly being TRBD1 (6 bases). CDR3 size: 14 residues. Trimming stripped 4 bases from V and 1 base from J, with 11 bases between. CDR1 and CDR2 (germline): SGDLS, YYNGEE. CDR3 in DNA: TGTGCCAGCAGCTTACAGGGTCAGAACACTGAAGCTTTCTTT. Its protein product is CASSLQGQNTEAFF.

The chain carries TRBV11-2 and TRBJ2-2; maybe TRBD1 (5 bases). CDR1 is SGHAT, CDR2 FQNNGV, per germline. The CDR3 contains 18 residues. V was clipped by 1 base and J by 4 bases, with 19 bases between them. The CDR3 here is CASSLVVGRGVGTGELFF. Here the CDR3 DNA reads TGTGCCAGCAGCTTAGTTGTGGGTAGGGGCGTAGGCACCGGGGAGCTGTTTTTT.

The chain is built from TRBV14 and TRBJ1-2, with D possibly TRBD1 on 5 matching bases. The V gene lost 2 bases and the J gene lost 6 bases, with 10 bases spanning the gap. This CDR3 has 13 amino acids. Germline V lookup: CDR1 SGHDN, CDR2 FVKESK. CDR3 region: CASSQSGFDGYTF. Here the CDR3 DNA reads TGTGCCAGCAGCCAATCAGGGTTTGATGGCTACACCTTC.

This sequence joins TRBV28 and TRBJ2-5, with D maybe TRBD1 (6 bases). Trimming took 2 bases from V and 5 from J, leaving 6 bases between them. Germline-derived CDR1 and CDR2 are MDHEN and SYDVKM. This CDR3 region has 12 residues. CDR3 sequence (DNA): TGTGCCAGCAGTTTAGACAGGGAGACCCAGTACTTC. It translates to CASSLDRETQYF.

V gene TRBV19 combines with J gene TRBJ2-3, with 13 nucleotides matching TRBD2. The CDR3 runs to 17 residues. V lost 3 bases, J lost 0 bases, and 3 bases stayed unmatched. Germline CDR1 is LNHDA and CDR2 is SQIVND (reference sequence). The CDR3 reads CASSITSGGASTDTQYF. The CDR3 DNA reads as TGTGCCAGTAGTATTACTAGCGGGGGGGCCAGCACAGATACGCAGTATTTT.

The rearrangement uses TRBV4-1 and TRBJ1-2; 7 nucleotides align to TRBD1. Germline CDR1 MGHRA, CDR2 YSYEKL. V lost 5 bases to trimming and J lost 3 bases; unmatched junction nucleotides: 9. CDR3 length: 15 residues. The CDR3 coding sequence is TGCGCCAGCAGCGACCGACAGGGCCAGGACTATGGCTACACCTTC. Its translation: CASSDRQGQDYGYTF.

The chain recombines TRBV9 with TRBJ1-1; 8 nucleotides match TRBD1. Trimming at V came to 4 bases and at J to 4 bases, leaving 15 bases not matched to a gene. CDR3 length: 17 amino acids. Germline V gene lookup returns CDR1 SGDLS and CDR2 YYNGEE. CDR3 sequence reads: CASSPRGLQGAATEAFF. CDR3 coding DNA: TGTGCCAGCAGCCCCCGGGGGCTTCAGGGGGCTGCCACTGAAGCTTTCTTT.

This clone came up many times. J is TRBJ1-4 and V is TRBV27; 7 nucleotides agree with TRBD1. Germline CDR1 reads MNHEY; CDR2 reads SMNVEV (reference sequence). With 4 bases clipped from V and 0 bases from J, the junction kept 17 bases outside the gene matches. The CDR3 contains 20 residues. The CDR3 is CASSSHRGDVPRATNEKLFF. In DNA, the CDR3 is TGTGCCAGCAGTTCCCACAGGGGCGACGTCCCTCGAGCAACTAATGAAAAACTGTTTTTT.

The chain has TRBV24-1 and TRBJ2-7, with 9 bases matching TRBD1. J was trimmed by 6 bases and V by 7 bases; bases with no gene match: 6. CDR1 KGHDR and CDR2 SFDVKD come from the germline V gene. This CDR3 has 13 residues. The CDR3 DNA follows: TGTGCCACCAGCGGACAGGGGAGGGGCGAGCAGTACTTC. Encoded protein: CATSGQGRGEQYF.

This CDR3 reads CASSYGAGGRETQYF. DNA of the CDR3: TGTGCCAGCAGTTACGGCGCGGGGGGCCGGGAGACCCAGTACTTC. V gene TRBV6-5 combines with J gene TRBJ2-5; 8 bases align to TRBD2. CDR1 is MNHEY, CDR2 SVGAGI, per germline. The length of the CDR3 is 15 residues. J lost 5 bases, V lost 2 bases, and 7 bases had no gene match.

The rearrangement joins TRBV5-1 to TRBJ1-1; no clear D. Trimming cost V 5 bases and J 11 bases, with 28 bases left between them. The CDR3 spans 16 residues. Per the germline V gene, CDR1 is SGHRS and CDR2 is YFSETQ. CDR3 sequence: CASSQTSGNRGNLAFF. The CDR3 coding sequence is TGCGCCAGCAGTCAGACTTCGGGCAATCGGGGAAATTTGGCTTTCTTT.

This chain connects TRBV10-3 to TRBJ2-5; 13 nucleotides agree with TRBD2. The CDR3 is 18 amino acids. The trim removed 2 bases at V and 2 bases at J, leaving 8 bases unmatched. Per the germline V gene, CDR1 is ENHRY and CDR2 is SYGVKD. The CDR3 spells CAISESVPGLAGQETQYF. CDR3 nucleotide sequence: TGTGCCATCAGTGAGAGTGTACCGGGACTAGCGGGACAAGAGACCCAGTACTTC.

The V call is TRBV7-2, the J call TRBJ2-5; the match to TRBD2 covers 13 bases. The V gene's germline CDR1 is SGHTA and CDR2 FQGNSA. The V gene end was trimmed by 1 base and the J gene end by 4 bases; junction bases not matched to a gene: 0. The CDR3 spans 15 residues. CDR3 coding DNA: TGTGCCAGCAGCTTAGGGACTAGCGGGAGAGAGACCCAGTACTTC. Encoded protein: CASSLGTSGRETQYF. Looking up the rest from reference TRBV7-2 and TRBJ2-5 gives the full variable domain: GAGVSQSPSNKVTEKGKDVELRCDPISGHTALYWYRQSLGQGLEFLIYFQGNSAPDKSGLPSDRFSAERTGGSVSTLTIQRTQQEDSAVYLCASSLGTSGRETQYFGPGTRLLVL.

The chain joins TRBV7-9 to TRBJ2-7; 7 bases fit TRBD1. The CDR3 loop spans 13 amino acids. The ends lost 5 bases at V and 6 bases at J; junction bases unmatched: 7. CDR1 is SEHNR, CDR2 FQNEAQ, per germline (reference sequence). CDR3 residues: CASSPQGVGEQYV. Here the CDR3 DNA reads TGTGCCAGCAGCCCTCAGGGGGTCGGCGAGCAGTACGTC.

The V and J genes are TRBV6-1 and TRBJ2-1; 12 bases match TRBD2. Germline values: CDR1 MNHNS, CDR2 SASEGT. With V trimmed by 2 bases and J by 7 bases, 9 bases remained unmatched. This CDR3 comprises 17 residues. The CDR3 reads CASSELGASGRANEQFF. CDR3 nucleotides: TGTGCCAGCAGTGAATTGGGAGCTAGCGGGAGGGCAAATGAGCAGTTCTTC.

The gene calls are TRBV10-3 and TRBJ1-4; TRBD1 agrees at 8 bases. From germline, CDR1 is ENHRY and CDR2 SYGVKD. V was pared by 6 bases and J by 7 bases, with 7 bases of the junction left unmatched. The CDR3 totals 14 residues. CDR3 sequence: CAIRPDRGSEKLFF. As DNA, the CDR3 is TGTGCCATCAGACCCGACAGGGGAAGTGAAAAACTGTTTTTT.